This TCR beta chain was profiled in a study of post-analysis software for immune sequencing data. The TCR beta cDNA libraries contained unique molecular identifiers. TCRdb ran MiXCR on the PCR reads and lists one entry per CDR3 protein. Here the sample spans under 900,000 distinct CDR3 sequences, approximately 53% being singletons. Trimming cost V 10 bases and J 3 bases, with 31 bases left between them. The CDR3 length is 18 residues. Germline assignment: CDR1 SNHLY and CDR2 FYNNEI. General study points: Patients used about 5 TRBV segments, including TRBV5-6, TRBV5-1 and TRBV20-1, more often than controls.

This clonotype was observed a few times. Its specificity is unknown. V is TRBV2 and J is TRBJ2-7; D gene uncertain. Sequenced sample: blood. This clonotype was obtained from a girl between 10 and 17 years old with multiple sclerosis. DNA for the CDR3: TGTGCCATCACCCTGGCGCGTCCTGGTAGTCGACCCGACTACGAGCAGTACTTC. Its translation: CAITLARPGSRPDYEQYF.